This TCR beta chain was observed in a study of OX40 agonist ivuxolimab in advanced cancers. The CDR3 covers 16 residues. Trimming took off 4 bases at V and 5 bases at J, with 20 bases between the two ends. Germline V gene sequence: CDR1 SGHTA, CDR2 FQGNSA. This table comes from immunoSEQ multiplex PCR, and its TCRdb copy is limited to in-frame clones, with some not included. The table has 75,000 to 90,000 clones, around nine tenths seen once. The chain recombines TRBV7-2 with TRBJ2-5, with D possibly matching TRBD2 (6 bases). The sequence was collected from an adult with an advanced solid tumor such as melanoma, head and neck, liver or kidney cancer. Sequences were derived from CD4+ or CD8+ T cells sorted from blood, sampled in a trial of the OX40 agonist ivuxolimab. The CDR3 region has the DNA TGTGCCAGCAGCTCCGTGGCGGGACCTAGTGGTGAGACCCAGTACTTC. Protein product: CASSSVAGPSGETQYF.